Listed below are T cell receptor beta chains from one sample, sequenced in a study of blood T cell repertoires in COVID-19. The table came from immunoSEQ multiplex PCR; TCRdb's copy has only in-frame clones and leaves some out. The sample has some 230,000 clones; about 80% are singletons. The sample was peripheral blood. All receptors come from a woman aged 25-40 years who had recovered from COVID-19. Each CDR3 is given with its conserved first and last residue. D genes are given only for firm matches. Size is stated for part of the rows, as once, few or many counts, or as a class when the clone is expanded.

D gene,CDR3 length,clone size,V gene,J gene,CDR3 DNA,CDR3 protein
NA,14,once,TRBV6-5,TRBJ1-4,TGTGCCAGCAGTTCCCTAGGTACGGCGGAAAAACTGTTTTTT,CASSSLGTAEKLFF
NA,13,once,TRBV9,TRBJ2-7,TGTGCCAGCAGCGGGGGGGACGCCTACGAGCAGTACTTC,CASSGGDAYEQYF
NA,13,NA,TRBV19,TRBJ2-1,TGTGCCAGTAGTATGCTCCTTGAGAATGAGCAGTTCTTC,CASSMLLENEQFF
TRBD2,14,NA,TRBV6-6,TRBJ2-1,TGTGCCAGCAGTATCAGCGGGACTTACAATGAGCAGTTCTTC,CASSISGTYNEQFF
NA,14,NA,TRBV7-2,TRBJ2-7,TGTGCCAGCAGCTTCTCTGGGGCTCCCTCCGAGCAGTACTTC,CASSFSGAPSEQYF
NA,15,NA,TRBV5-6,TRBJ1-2,TGTGCCAGCAGCTTGGATACCGGGACATCCTATGGCTACACCTTC,CASSLDTGTSYGYTF
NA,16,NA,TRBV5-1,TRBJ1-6,TGCGCCAGCAGCTTGGCAGGGGTTCTCTATAATTCACCCCTCCACTTT,CASSLAGVLYNSPLHF
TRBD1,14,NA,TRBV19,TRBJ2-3,TGTGCCAGTAGCGCCGGGACAGAAACAGATACGCAGTATTTT,CASSAGTETDTQYF
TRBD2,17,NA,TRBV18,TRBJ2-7,TGTGCCAGCTCACCGCGAACGGGACTAGAGGCCTCCTACGAGCAGTACTTC,CASSPRTGLEASYEQYF
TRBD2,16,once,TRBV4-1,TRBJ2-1,TGCGCCAGCAGCCAACCTAGCGGGGGAACCTCCAATGAGCAGTTCTTC,CASSQPSGGTSNEQFF
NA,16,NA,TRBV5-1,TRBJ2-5,TGCGCCAGCAGCTCGGGGGACAGCCTAACGGGAGAGACCCAGTACTTC,CASSSGDSLTGETQYF
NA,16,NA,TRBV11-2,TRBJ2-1,TGTGCCAGCAGCTTAGTAGTTTATAGTCGAAACAATGAGCAGTTCTTC,CASSLVVYSRNNEQFF
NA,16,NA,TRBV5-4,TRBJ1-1,TGTGCCAGCGCAAGTGGGCACGGACAAGGGAACACTGAAGCTTTCTTT,CASASGHGQGNTEAFF
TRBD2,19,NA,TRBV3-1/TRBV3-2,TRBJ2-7,TGTGCCAGCAGCCGATACCGACTAGCGGGACCCCCTACATCCTACGAGCAGTACTTC,CASSRYRLAGPPTSYEQYF
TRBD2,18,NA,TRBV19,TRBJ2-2,TGTGCCAGTAGTATCGCCGTTGGAGCGGGAGAGATCGCCGGGGAGCTGTTTTTT,CASSIAVGAGEIAGELFF
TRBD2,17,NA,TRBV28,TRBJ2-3,TGTGCCAGCAGTTTAGCAGGACTAGCGGGAGGAGCAGATACGCAGTATTTT,CASSLAGLAGGADTQYF
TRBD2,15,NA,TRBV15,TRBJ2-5,TGTGCCACCAGCCGACTAGCGGGAGCTGGTGAGACCCAGTACTTC,CATSRLAGAGETQYF
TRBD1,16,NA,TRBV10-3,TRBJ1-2,TGTGCCATCAGTGAGTCGACGCGGGGACAGGGGGGAGGCTACACCTTC,CAISESTRGQGGGYTF
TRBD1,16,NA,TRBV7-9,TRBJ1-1,TGTGCCAGCAGCGTTCTGGGGACAGGGGGTAGGACTGAAGCTTTCTTT,CASSVLGTGGRTEAFF
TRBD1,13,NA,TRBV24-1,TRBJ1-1,TGTGCCACCAGACAGGGGGTGGGAACTGAAGCTTTCTTT,CATRQGVGTEAFF
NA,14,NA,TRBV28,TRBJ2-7,TGTGCCAGCAGTTTTGCGGCCGGGAACTACGAGCAGTACTTC,CASSFAAGNYEQYF
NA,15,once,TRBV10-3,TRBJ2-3,TGTGCCATCAGTGAGTCCCAGGGGAACACAGATACGCAGTATTTT,CAISESQGNTDTQYF
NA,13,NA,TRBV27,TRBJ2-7,TGTGCCAGCAGTTTATTCCTCGCCTACGAGCAGTACTTC,CASSLFLAYEQYF
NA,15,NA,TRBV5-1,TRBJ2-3,TGCGCCAGCAGCTTGGTTAGCGGATCTACGGATACGCAGTATTTT,CASSLVSGSTDTQYF
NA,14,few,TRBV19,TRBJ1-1,TGTGCCAGTAGTATCGGGGGGTTGAACACTGAAGCTTTCTTT,CASSIGGLNTEAFF
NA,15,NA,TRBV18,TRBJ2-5,TGTGCCAGCTCCCCCCGGACTCCTCTAGGGGAGACCCAGTACTTC,CASSPRTPLGETQYF
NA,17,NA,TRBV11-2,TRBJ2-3,TGTGCCACTCACCCCCACGGCGGCGCGGCTAGCACAGATACGCAGTATTTT,CATHPHGGAASTDTQYF
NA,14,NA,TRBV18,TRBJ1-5,TGTGCCAGCTCACCCTACAGGGTGGAACAGCCCCAGCATTTT,CASSPYRVEQPQHF
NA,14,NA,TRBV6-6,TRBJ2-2,TGTGCCAGCAGTTACTTCGATCGGAGCGGGGAGCTGTTTTTT,CASSYFDRSGELFF
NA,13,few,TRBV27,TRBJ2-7,TGTGCCAGCAGTCCCCAGGATACCTACGAGCAGTACTTC,CASSPQDTYEQYF
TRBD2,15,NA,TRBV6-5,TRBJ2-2,TGTGCCAGCAGCCGGACTAGCGGGAACACCGGGGAGCTGTTTTTT,CASSRTSGNTGELFF
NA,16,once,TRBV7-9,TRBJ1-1,TGTGCCAGCAGCTTACTTAAGTCGGGACAACACACTGAAGCTTTCTTT,CASSLLKSGQHTEAFF
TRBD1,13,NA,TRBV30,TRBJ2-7,TGTGCCTGGAGTGGAGGGGGCGCGTACGAGCAGTACTTC,CAWSGGGAYEQYF
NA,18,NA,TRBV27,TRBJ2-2,TGTGCCAGCAGTCCCCCTTCGGTCGTTCCATTCCCCACCGGGGAGCTGTTTTTT,CASSPPSVVPFPTGELFF
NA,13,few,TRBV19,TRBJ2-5,TGTGCCAGTAGCGGGGTGGCGCGAGAGACCCAGTACTTC,CASSGVARETQYF
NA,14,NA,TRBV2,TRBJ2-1,TGTGCCAGCAGTGAGCAATTAGCTCCGGGAGAGCAGTTCTTC,CASSEQLAPGEQFF
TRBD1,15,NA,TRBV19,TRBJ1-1,TGTGCCAGTAGTTTCCAGGACAGGGGAACTACTGAAGCTTTCTTT,CASSFQDRGTTEAFF